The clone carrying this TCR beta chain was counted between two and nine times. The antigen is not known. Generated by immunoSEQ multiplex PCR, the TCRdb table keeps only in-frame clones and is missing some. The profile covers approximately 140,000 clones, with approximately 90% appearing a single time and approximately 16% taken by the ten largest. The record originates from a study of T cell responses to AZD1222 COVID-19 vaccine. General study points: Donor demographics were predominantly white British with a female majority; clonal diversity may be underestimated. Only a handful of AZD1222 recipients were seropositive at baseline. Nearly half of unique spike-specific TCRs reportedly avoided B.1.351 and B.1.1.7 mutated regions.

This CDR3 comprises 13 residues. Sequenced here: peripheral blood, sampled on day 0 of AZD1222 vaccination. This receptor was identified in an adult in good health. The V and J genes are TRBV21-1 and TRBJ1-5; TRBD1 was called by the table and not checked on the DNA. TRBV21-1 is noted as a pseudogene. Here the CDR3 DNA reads TGTGCCAGCAGCTCATGGACAGGGCAGCCCCAGCATTTT. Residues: CASSSWTGQPQHF.